This TCR beta chain was recovered during a study of shared clonotypes between healthy human individuals. Trimming removed 10 bases at V and 1 base at J, with 20 bases between. This CDR3 has 16 residues. CDR1 and CDR2 from the germline V gene are WNHNN and SYGVQD (reference sequence). About 30,000 T cell genomes, or roughly 200 ng DNA, went into the sorted-subset replicate PCRs. Methods used by the authors: Filtering differed, since immunoSEQ gave only junction sequences and no quality scores. Clones were sequenced by immunoSEQ multiplex PCR, and TCRdb holds only the in-frame ones, with some missing. V and J calls and clone size are copied from that table; D and trimming were computed from the DNA. Here the sample spans about 700,000 clones, around 72% being singletons. Concerning this clone itself: Its antigen is unidentified.

All donors qualified as healthy HIV-negative adults and had experienced no recent acute infections or vaccinations. General study findings and limits: Compared with clonotypes that all four donors shared, non-shared clonotypes had lower generation probabilities.

Sequenced input: memory CD4+ T cells sorted from blood. Stated subset: CD45RA-negative fraction. This chain links TRBV10-1 with TRBJ1-3, with a weak D call TRBD1 (5 bases). The clonotype originates from a woman in her twenties or thirties in good health. This chain's CDR3 is CATDATGVLSGNTIYF. Written as DNA, the CDR3 is TGCGCCACCGATGCAACAGGCGTGTTGTCTGGAAACACCATATATTTT.